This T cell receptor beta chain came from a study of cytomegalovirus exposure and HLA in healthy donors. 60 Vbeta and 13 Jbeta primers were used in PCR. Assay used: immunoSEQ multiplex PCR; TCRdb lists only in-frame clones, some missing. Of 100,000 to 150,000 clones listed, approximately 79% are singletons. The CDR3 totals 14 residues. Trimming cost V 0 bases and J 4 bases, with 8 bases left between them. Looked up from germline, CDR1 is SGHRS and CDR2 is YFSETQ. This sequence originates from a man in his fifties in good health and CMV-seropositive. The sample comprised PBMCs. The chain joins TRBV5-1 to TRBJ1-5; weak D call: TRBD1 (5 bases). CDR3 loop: CASSLVPGNQPQHF. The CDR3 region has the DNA TGCGCCAGCAGCTTGGTGCCAGGGAATCAGCCCCAGCATTTT.